The T cell receptor beta chain described here comes from a study of T cells after yellow fever vaccination. TCRdb ran MiXCR on the 5' RACE reads and lists one entry per CDR3 protein. The sample shows 310,000 or so distinct CDR3 sequences, around 6.8% of them seen only once. Regarding the study as a whole: Reappearance after the booster was seen for most primary-vaccination clones, at 95% to 97% CD4 and more than 80% CD8.

Trimming shortened V by 1 base and J by 4 bases, and 6 bases separated the two germline ends. The CDR3 length is 13 residues. CDR1 and CDR2 from the germline V gene are SEHNR and FQNEAQ (reference sequence). This clonotype was picked up many times. Its antigen is unidentified. The clonotype was recovered from a young man who received the YFV17D yellow fever vaccine. The chain is built from TRBV7-9 and TRBJ2-3; D is perhaps TRBD1 (6 bases). The sample here was PBMCs, taken approximately 40 days after the first yellow fever vaccination. This CDR3 is CASSLGGPDTQYF. Written as DNA, the CDR3 is TGTGCCAGCAGCTTAGGGGGGCCAGATACGCAGTATTTT.